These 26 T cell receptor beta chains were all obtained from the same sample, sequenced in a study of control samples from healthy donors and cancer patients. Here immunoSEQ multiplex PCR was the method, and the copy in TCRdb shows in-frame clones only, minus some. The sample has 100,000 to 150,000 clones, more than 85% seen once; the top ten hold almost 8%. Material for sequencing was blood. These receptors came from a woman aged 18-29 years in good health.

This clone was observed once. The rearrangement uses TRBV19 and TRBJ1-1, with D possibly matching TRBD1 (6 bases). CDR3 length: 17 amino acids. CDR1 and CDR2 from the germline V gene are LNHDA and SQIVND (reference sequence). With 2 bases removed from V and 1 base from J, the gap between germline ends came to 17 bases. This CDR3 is CASSIRARGKGNTEAFF. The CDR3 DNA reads TGTGCCAGTAGTATAAGGGCCAGGGGTAAGGGGAACACTGAAGCTTTCTTT.

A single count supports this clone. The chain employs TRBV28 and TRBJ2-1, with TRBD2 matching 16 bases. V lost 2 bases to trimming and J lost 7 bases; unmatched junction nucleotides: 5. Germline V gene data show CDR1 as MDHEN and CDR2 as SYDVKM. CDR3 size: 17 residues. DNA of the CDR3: TGTGCCAGCAGTTTACGGGGACTAGCGGGAGGGCGAAATGAGCAGTTCTTC. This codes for CASSLRGLAGGRNEQFF.

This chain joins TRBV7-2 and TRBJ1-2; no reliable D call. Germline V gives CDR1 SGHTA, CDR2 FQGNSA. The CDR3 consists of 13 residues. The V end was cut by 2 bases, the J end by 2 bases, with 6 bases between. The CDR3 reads CASSLQLNYGYTF. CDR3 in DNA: TGTGCCAGCAGCTTACAGTTGAACTATGGCTACACCTTC. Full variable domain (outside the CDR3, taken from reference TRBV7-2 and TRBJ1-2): GAGVSQSPSNKVTEKGKDVELRCDPISGHTALYWYRQSLGQGLEFLIYFQGNSAPDKSGLPSDRFSAERTGGSVSTLTIQRTQQEDSAVYLCASSLQLNYGYTFGSGTRLTVV.

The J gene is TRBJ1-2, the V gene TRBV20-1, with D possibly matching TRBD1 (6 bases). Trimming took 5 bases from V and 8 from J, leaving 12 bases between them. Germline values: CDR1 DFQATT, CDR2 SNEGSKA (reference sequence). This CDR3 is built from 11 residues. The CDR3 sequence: CSAYQGRGYTF. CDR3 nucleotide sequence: TGCAGTGCTTACCAGGGGAGAGGCTACACCTTC.

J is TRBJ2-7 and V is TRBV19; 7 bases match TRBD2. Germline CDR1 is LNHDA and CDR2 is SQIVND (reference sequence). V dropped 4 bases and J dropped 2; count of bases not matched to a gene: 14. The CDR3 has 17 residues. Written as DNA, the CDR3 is TGTGCCAGTAGTAGCCTTCTCCTAGCGGAAGGAACCTACGAGCAGTACTTC. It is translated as CASSSLLLAEGTYEQYF.

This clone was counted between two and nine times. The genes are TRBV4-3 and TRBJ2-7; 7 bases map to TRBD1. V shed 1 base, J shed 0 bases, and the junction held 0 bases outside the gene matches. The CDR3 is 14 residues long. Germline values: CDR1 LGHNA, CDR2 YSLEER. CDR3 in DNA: TGCGCCAGCAGCCAAGGGGACAGCTCCTACGAGCAGTACTTC. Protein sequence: CASSQGDSSYEQYF.

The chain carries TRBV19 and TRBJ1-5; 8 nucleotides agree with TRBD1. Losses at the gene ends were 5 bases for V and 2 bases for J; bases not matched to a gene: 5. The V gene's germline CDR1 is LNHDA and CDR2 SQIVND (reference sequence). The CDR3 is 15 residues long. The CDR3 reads CASSLPTGGNQPQHF. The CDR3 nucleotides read TGTGCCAGTAGTCTCCCGACAGGGGGCAATCAGCCCCAGCATTTT.

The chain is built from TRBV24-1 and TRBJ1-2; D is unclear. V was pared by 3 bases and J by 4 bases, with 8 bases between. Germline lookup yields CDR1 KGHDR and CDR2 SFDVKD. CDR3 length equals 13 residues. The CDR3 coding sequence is TGTGCCACCAGTGATGACGGATCCTATGGCTACACCTTC. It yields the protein CATSDDGSYGYTF.

In DNA form, the CDR3 reads TGTGCCAGCAGTAAACAGGGTCACACTGAAGCTTTCTTT. This translates into CASSKQGHTEAFF. The chain links TRBV6-5 to TRBJ1-1, with TRBD1 as a possible D gene (6 bases). Germline V gene sequence: CDR1 MNHEY, CDR2 SVGAGI. The CDR3 has 13 amino acids. V shed 5 bases and J shed 3 bases, with 10 bases lying between them.

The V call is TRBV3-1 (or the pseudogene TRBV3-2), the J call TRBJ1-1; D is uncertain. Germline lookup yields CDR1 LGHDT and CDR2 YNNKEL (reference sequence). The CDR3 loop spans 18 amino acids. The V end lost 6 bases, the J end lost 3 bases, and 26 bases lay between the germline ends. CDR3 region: CASSPRYPSGGGDTEAFF. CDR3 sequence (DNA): TGTGCCAGCAGTCCCCGATATCCGTCAGGAGGCGGAGACACTGAAGCTTTCTTT.

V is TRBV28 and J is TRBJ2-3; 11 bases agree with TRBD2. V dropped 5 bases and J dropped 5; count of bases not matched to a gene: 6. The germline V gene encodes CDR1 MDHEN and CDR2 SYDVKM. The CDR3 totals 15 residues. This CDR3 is CASSRSGGAGDTQYF. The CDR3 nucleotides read TGTGCCAGCAGTCGTAGCGGGGGGGCGGGAGATACGCAGTATTTT.

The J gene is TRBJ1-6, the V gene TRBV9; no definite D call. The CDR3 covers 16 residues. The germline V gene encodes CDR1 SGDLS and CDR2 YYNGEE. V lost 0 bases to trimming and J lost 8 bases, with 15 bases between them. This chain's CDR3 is CASSVGWAGNYSPLHF. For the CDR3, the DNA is TGTGCCAGCAGCGTAGGATGGGCAGGAAACTATTCACCCCTCCACTTT.

CDR3 amino acids: CASSSPPGGGPNTGELFF. CDR3 sequence (DNA): TGTGCCAGCAGCTCCCCCCCGGGGGGGGGCCCGAACACCGGGGAGCTGTTTTTT. The J gene is TRBJ2-2, the V gene TRBV11-3; 8 positions match TRBD2. Germline V gives CDR1 SGHNT, CDR2 YENEEA. J lost 0 bases, V lost 4 bases, and 10 bases had no gene match. The CDR3 sequence is 18 residues long.

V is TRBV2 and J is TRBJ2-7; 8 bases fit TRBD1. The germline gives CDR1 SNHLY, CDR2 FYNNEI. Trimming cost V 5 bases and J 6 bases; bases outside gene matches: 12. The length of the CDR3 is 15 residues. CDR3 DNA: TGTGCCAGCAGTCCTGGACAGGGCTGGAGCCTCGAGCAGTACTTC. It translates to CASSPGQGWSLEQYF.

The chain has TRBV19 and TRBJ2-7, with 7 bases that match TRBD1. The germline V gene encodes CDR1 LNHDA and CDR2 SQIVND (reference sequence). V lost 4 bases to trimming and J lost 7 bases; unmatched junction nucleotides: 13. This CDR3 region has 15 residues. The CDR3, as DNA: TGTGCCAGTAGTACCAGGGACAGTTCGAGGAGGGAGCAGTACTTC. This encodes CASSTRDSSRREQYF.

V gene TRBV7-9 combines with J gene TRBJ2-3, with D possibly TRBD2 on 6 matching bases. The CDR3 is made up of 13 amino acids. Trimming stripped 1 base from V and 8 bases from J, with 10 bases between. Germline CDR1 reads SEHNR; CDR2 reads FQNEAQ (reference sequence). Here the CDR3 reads CASSLGGVVTQYF. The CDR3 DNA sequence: TGTGCCAGCAGCTTAGGGGGGGTCGTTACGCAGTATTTT.

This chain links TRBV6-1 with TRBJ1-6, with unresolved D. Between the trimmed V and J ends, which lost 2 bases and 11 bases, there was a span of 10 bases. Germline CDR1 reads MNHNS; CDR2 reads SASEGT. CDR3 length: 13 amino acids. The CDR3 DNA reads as TGTGCCAGCAGTGAAATGGTGAAAACACCCCTCCACTTT. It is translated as CASSEMVKTPLHF.

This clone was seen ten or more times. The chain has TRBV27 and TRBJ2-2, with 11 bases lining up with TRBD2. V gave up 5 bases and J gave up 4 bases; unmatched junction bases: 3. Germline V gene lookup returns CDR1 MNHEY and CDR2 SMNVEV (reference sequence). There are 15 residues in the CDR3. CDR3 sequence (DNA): TGTGCCAGCAGTCTAGCGGGAGGTGGCACCGGGGAGCTGTTTTTT. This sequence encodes CASSLAGGGTGELFF.

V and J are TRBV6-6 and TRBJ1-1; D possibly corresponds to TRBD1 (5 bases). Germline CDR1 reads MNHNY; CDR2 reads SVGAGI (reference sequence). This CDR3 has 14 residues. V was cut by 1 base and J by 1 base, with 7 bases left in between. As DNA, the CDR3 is TGTGCCAGCAGTTACTTGGGGGGGAACACTGAAGCTTTCTTT. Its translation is CASSYLGGNTEAFF.

The CDR3, as DNA: TGTGCCAGCAGTTACGCCGGGACAGATGAAAAACTGTTTTTT. Its protein is CASSYAGTDEKLFF. The rearrangement links TRBV6-2 or TRBV6-3 to TRBJ1-4; 7 positions match TRBD1. Germline-derived CDR1 and CDR2 are MNHEY and SVGEGT. V lost 2 bases, J lost 6 bases, and 3 bases stayed unmatched. The CDR3 is 14 amino acids.

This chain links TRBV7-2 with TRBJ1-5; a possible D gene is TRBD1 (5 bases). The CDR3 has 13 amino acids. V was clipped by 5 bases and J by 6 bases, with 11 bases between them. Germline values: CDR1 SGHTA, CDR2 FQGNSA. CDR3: CASSLTGVQPQHF. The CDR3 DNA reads TGTGCCAGCAGCCTTACGGGGGTTCAGCCCCAGCATTTT.

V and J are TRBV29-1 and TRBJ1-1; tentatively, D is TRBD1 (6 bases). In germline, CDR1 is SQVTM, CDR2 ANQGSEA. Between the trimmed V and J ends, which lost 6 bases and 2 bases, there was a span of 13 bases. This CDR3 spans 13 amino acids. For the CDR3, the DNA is TGCAGCGTGACCCGAGGGGGAAACACTGAAGCTTTCTTT. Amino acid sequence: CSVTRGGNTEAFF.

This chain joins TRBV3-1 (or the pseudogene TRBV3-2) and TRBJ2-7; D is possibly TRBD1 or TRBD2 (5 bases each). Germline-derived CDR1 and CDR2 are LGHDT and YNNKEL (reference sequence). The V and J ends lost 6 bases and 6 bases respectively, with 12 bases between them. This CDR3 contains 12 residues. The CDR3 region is CASRGKGSEQYF. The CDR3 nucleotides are TGTGCCAGCAGAGGGAAGGGGAGCGAGCAGTACTTC.

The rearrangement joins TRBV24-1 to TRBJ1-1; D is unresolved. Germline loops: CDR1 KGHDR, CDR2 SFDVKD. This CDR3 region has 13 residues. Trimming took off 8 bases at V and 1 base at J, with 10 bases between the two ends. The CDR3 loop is CATMDDGNTEAFF. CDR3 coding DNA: TGTGCCACCATGGACGATGGGAACACTGAAGCTTTCTTT.

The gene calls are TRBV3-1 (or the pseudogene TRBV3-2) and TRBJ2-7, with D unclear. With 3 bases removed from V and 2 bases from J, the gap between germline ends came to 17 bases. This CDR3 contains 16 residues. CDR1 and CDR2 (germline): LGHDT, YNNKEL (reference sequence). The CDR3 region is CASSQEQYGSTYEQYF. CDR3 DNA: TGTGCCAGCAGCCAGGAACAGTACGGTTCTACCTACGAGCAGTACTTC.

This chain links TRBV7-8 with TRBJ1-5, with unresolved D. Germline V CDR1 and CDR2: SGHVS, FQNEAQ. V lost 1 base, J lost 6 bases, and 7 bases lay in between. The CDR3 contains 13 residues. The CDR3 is CASSLDRGQPQHF. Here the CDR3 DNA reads TGTGCCAGCAGCTTAGATCGGGGTCAGCCCCAGCATTTT. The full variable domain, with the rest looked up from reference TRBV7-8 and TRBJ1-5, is GAGVSQSPRYKVAKRGQDVALRCDPISGHVSLFWYQQALGQGPEFLTYFQNEAQLDKSGLPSDRFFAERPEGSVSTLKIQRTQQEDSAVYLCASSLDRGQPQHFGDGTRLSIL.